Included here is one T cell receptor beta chain sequence, with context. This entry comes from a study of T-cell memory formation after mild COVID-19. Study-wide context: TCR clusters were mostly confined to one donor each.

The CDR3 spans 17 residues. Looked up from germline, CDR1 is SGHRS and CDR2 is YFSETQ. Trimming took 4 bases from V and 1 from J; bases not matched to a gene: 10. Each CDR3 protein gets one entry after TCRdb re-called the 5' RACE reads with MiXCR. The repertoire holds 380,000 or so distinct CDR3 sequences, 14% seen once, with about 22% in the top ten. The TCR comes from a man between 18 and 35 years old who had mild COVID-19 (a few samples of this study predate the infection). Cell type and time point are not known. The rearrangement joins TRBV5-1 to TRBJ1-3; 8 bases are shared with TRBD1. Sequenced material: PBMCs or a T cell subset sorted from them (not recorded which). CDR3 in amino acids: CASSKRTGRESGNTIYF. As DNA, the CDR3 is TGCGCCAGCAGCAAGCGGACAGGGAGGGAATCTGGAAACACCATATATTTT.